These 4 T cell receptor beta chains originate from one sample sequenced in a study of OX40 agonist ivuxolimab in advanced cancers. The repertoire was sequenced with immunoSEQ multiplex PCR; TCRdb's copy has only in-frame clones and lacks some. In the table there are 50,000 or so clones, 80% to 90% of which are singletons. The sample here was CD4+ or CD8+ T cells sorted from blood, taken in a trial of the OX40 agonist ivuxolimab. These receptors came from an adult with an advanced solid tumor such as melanoma, head and neck, liver or kidney cancer.

The CDR3 spells CASSWGGRRSSYEQYF. The DNA for the CDR3 is TGTGCCAGCAGTTGGGGGGGGAGGAGGTCCTCCTACGAGCAGTACTTC. The chain carries TRBV28 and TRBJ2-7; the match to TRBD2 covers 7 bases. CDR1 MDHEN and CDR2 SYDVKM come from the germline V gene. V was pared by 4 bases and J by 0 bases, with 9 bases of the junction left unmatched. The CDR3 is made up of 16 amino acids.

This chain links TRBV7-3 with TRBJ2-3; 11 bases agree with TRBD2. Germline loops: CDR1 SGHTA, CDR2 FQGTGA. CDR3 length: 17 residues. Trimming removed 5 bases from V and 2 bases from J; junction bases left unmatched: 9. For the CDR3, the DNA is TGTGCCAGCAGCCCGAATCCGGGACTAGCGGTCACAGATACGCAGTATTTT. Encoded protein: CASSPNPGLAVTDTQYF.

This rearrangement joins TRBV2 to TRBJ2-1, with D perhaps TRBD1 (5 bases). The V end was cut by 9 bases, the J end by 7 bases, with 7 bases between. Germline V lookup: CDR1 SNHLY, CDR2 FYNNEI. This CDR3 region has 10 residues. The CDR3 nucleotides are TGTGCCAGTGGGGCTAATGAGCAGTTCTTC. This sequence encodes CASGANEQFF.

The chain carries TRBV23-1 and TRBJ2-1; the D gene is possibly TRBD1 (6 bases). TRBV23-1 is treated as an ORF (open reading frame) with a function not yet certain. Trimming took off 6 bases at V and 5 bases at J, with 23 bases between the two ends. The CDR3 runs to 17 residues. CDR3 bases: TGCGCCAGCAGGCCTTTCATTTTCAGGGACATTCACAATGAGCAGTTCTTC. It codes for CASRPFIFRDIHNEQFF.